This T cell receptor (beta chain) was recorded in a study of radiotherapy plus CTLA-4 blockade in lung cancer. Study summary: Among patients, about 20% showed objective responses, and approximately 30% had disease control. Study findings and constraints: Tumor-derived TCR clones expanded in blood after radiotherapy plus ipilimumab.

Sequenced by immunoSEQ multiplex PCR; TCRdb stores in-frame clones only, minus some. In the table there are about 59,000 clones, less than 75% of which are singletons. Patients with chemo-refractory metastatic non-small-cell lung cancer received focal radiation plus CTLA-4 blockade with ipilimumab. As concerns this clone: The antigen is unknown.

There are 14 residues in the CDR3. CDR1 and CDR2 (germline): SGHNT, YYREEE (reference sequence). V trimming: 3 bases; J trimming: 4 bases; junction bases outside the gene matches: 3. Sequenced material: peripheral blood, taken from a patient treated with radiotherapy plus ipilimumab. The TCR was taken from a human donor with non-small cell lung cancer whose response to radiotherapy plus ipilimumab could not be evaluated. This chain joins TRBV5-4 and TRBJ1-5, with TRBD1 matching 8 bases. The chain's CDR3 is CASSSGTGNQPQHF. CDR3 DNA sequence: TGTGCCAGCAGCTCGGGGACAGGTAATCAGCCCCAGCATTTT.